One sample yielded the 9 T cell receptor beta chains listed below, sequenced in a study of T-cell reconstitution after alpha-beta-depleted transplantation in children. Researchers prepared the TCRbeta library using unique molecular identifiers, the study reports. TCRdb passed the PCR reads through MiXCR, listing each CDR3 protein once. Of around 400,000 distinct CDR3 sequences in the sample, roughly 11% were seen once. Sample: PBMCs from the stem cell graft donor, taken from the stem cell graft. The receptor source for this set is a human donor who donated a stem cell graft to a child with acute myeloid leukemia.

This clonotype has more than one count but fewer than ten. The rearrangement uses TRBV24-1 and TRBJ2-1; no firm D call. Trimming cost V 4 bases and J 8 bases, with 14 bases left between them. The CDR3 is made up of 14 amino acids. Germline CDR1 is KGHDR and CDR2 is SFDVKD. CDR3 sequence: CATSDSVVGHEQFF. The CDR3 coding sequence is TGTGCCACCAGTGACAGTGTGGTCGGCCATGAGCAGTTCTTC.

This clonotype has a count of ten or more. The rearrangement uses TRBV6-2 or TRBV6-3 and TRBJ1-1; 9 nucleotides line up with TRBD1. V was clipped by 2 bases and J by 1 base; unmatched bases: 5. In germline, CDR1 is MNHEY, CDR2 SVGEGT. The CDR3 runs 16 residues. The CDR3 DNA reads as TGTGCCAGCAGTTACCGTTCGGGACAGGGGAACACTGAAGCTTTCTTT. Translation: CASSYRSGQGNTEAFF.

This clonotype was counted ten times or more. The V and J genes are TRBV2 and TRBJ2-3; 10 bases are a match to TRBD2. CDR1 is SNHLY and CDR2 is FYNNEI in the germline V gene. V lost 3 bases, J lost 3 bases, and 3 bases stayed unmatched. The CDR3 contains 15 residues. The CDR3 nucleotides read TGTGCCAGCAGTGACCCGGGACTAGCGACAGATACGCAGTATTTT. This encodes CASSDPGLATDTQYF.

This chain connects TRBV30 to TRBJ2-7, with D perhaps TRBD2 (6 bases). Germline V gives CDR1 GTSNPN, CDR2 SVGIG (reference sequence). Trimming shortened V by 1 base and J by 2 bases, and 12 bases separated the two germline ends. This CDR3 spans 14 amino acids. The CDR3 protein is CAWSGGGAAYEQYF. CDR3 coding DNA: TGTGCCTGGAGTGGTGGAGGGGCCGCCTACGAGCAGTACTTC.

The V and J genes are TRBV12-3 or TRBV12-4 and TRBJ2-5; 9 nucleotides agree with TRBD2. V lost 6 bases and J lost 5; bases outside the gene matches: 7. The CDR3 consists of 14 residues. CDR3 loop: CASRRAGGPETQYF. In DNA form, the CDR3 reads TGTGCCAGCAGGCGGGCGGGGGGGCCGGAGACCCAGTACTTC.

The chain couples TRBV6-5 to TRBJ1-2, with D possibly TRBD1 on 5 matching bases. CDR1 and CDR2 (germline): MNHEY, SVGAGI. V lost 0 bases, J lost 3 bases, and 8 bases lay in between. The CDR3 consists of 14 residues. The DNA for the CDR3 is TGTGCCAGCAGTTACTCAGGGACCGACTATGGCTACACCTTC. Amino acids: CASSYSGTDYGYTF.

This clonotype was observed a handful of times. The CDR3: CSARATSGAETQYF. DNA of the CDR3: TGCAGTGCTAGAGCCACTAGCGGGGCTGAGACCCAGTACTTC. The chain uses TRBV20-1 and TRBJ2-5, with 10 positions matching TRBD2. Trimming at V came to 1 base and at J to 5 bases, leaving 4 bases not matched to a gene. Germline V CDR1 and CDR2: DFQATT, SNEGSKA (reference sequence). The CDR3 runs 14 residues.

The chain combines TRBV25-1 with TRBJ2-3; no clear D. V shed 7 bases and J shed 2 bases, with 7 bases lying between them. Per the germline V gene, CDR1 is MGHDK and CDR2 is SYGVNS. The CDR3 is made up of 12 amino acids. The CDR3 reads CASNANTDTQYF. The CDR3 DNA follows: TGTGCCAGCAACGCAAACACAGATACGCAGTATTTT.

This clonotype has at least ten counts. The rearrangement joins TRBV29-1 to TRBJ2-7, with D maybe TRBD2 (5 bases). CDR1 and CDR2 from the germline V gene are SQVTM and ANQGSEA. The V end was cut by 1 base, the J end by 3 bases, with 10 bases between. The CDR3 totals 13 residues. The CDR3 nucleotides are TGCAGCGTTGAAGGCGTGGGAGACTACGAGCAGTACTTC. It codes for CSVEGVGDYEQYF.